These 7 T cell receptor beta chains originate from one sample sequenced in a study of cytomegalovirus exposure and HLA in healthy donors. PCR used 60 Vbeta primers and 13 Jbeta primers. Libraries were prepared by immunoSEQ multiplex PCR; TCRdb keeps only in-frame clonotypes and omits some of them. The profile covers around 190,000 clones, with under 85% appearing a single time and less than 2% taken by the ten largest. Material: PBMCs. These receptors all come from a woman aged 18-29 years in good health and CMV-seronegative.

The rearrangement links TRBV6-4 to TRBJ2-1; the match to TRBD2 covers 8 bases. The CDR3 consists of 16 residues. With 0 bases clipped from V and 6 bases from J, the junction kept 7 bases outside the gene matches. The germline gives CDR1 MRHNA, CDR2 SNTAGT. In nucleotides, the CDR3 is TGTGCCAGCAGTGACTCCTCCCGCGGGGGGATCAATGAGCAGTTCTTC. Its translation is CASSDSSRGGINEQFF.

The rearrangement joins TRBV2 to TRBJ1-1; D is perhaps TRBD1 (5 bases). V was clipped by 8 bases and J by 3 bases, with 13 bases between them. In germline, CDR1 is SNHLY, CDR2 FYNNEI. The CDR3 totals 13 residues. CDR3 protein: CASFGGVDTEAFF. DNA for the CDR3: TGTGCCAGCTTCGGGGGAGTAGACACTGAAGCTTTCTTT.

V and J are TRBV27 and TRBJ1-1; D unresolved. Germline values: CDR1 MNHEY, CDR2 SMNVEV (reference sequence). Deletions cut 5 bases from V and 4 bases from J, with 11 bases between. This CDR3 region has 13 residues. The CDR3 here is CASSIRLTTEAFF. The CDR3 nucleotides are TGTGCCAGCAGTATACGACTGACCACTGAAGCTTTCTTT.

The V and J genes are TRBV19 and TRBJ2-3; TRBD2 aligns across 10 bases. There are 17 residues in the CDR3. Germline CDR1 reads LNHDA; CDR2 reads SQIVND (reference sequence). V dropped 4 bases and J dropped 2; count of bases not matched to a gene: 9. In DNA form, the CDR3 reads TGTGCCAGTAGTAATTACGCAGCGGGAGGGCCCACAGATACGCAGTATTTT. Residues: CASSNYAAGGPTDTQYF.

The chain recombines TRBV9 with TRBJ2-7; D may be TRBD1 (6 bases). Germline lookup yields CDR1 SGDLS and CDR2 YYNGEE. This CDR3 contains 14 residues. V was shortened by 4 bases and J by 2 bases, with 13 bases between the two germline ends. The DNA of the CDR3 is TGTGCCAGCAGCCCCAGACAGGATACCTACGAGCAGTACTTC. It specifies CASSPRQDTYEQYF.

The V call is TRBV11-2, the J call TRBJ2-1; 11 bases align to TRBD2. The CDR3 has 16 residues. V dropped 4 bases and J dropped 2; count of bases not matched to a gene: 4. Per germline, CDR1 SGHAT and CDR2 FQNNGV. Here the CDR3 reads CASSSGLAVTYNEQFF. In DNA, the CDR3 is TGTGCCAGCAGCTCGGGACTAGCGGTAACCTACAATGAGCAGTTCTTC.

In regard to this clone: One end of the junction varies from germline; a read error may be responsible. The chain is built from TRBV2 and TRBJ2-7, with 11 nucleotides matching TRBD1. Germline CDR1 reads SNHLY; CDR2 reads FYNNEI. The CDR3 contains 15 residues. CDR3 amino acids: CATFQADRGRVLTDF. The CDR3 region has the DNA TGTGCCACTTTTCAAGCGGACAGGGGGCGAGTGTTAACGGACTTC.